This TCR beta chain came from a study of T cell responses to AZD1222 COVID-19 vaccine. Trimming shortened V by 7 bases and J by 2 bases, and 11 bases separated the two germline ends. The CDR3 runs 14 residues. Germline V gene lookup returns CDR1 SGHTA and CDR2 FQGTGA. Study-level results: Baseline serology detected seropositivity in only 5 or 6 AZD1222 recipients.

Comment on this clone: The antigen is not known.

Method: immunoSEQ multiplex PCR; TCRdb's copy keeps in-frame clones and lacks some. The sample lists under 150,000 clones, around 89% occurring once. The source was peripheral blood, collected on day 0 of AZD1222 vaccination. The chain joins TRBV7-3 to TRBJ2-2; tentatively, D is TRBD1 (5 bases). This TCR was sampled from an adult in good health. In DNA form, the CDR3 reads TGTGCCAGCAAACAGGAGCCCAACACCGGGGAGCTGTTTTTT. It encodes CASKQEPNTGELFF.